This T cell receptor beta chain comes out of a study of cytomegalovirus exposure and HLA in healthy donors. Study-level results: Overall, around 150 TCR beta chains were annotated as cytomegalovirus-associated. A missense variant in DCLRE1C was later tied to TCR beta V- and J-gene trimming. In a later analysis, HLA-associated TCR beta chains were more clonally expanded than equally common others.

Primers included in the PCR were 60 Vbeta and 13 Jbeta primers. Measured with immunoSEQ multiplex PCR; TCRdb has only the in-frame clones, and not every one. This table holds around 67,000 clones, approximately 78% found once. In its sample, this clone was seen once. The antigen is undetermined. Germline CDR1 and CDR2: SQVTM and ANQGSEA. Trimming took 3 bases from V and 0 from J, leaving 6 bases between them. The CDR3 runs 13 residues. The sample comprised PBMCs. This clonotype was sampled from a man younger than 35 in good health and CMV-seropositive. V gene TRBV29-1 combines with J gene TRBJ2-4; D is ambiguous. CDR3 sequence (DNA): TGCAGCGTTGACCCTCTAGCCAAAAACATTCAGTACTTC. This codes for CSVDPLAKNIQYF. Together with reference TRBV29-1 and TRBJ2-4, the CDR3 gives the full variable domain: SAVISQKPSRDICQRGTSLTIQCQVDSQVTMMFWYRQQPGQSLTLIATANQGSEATYESGFVIDKFPISRPNLTFSTLTVSNMSPEDSSIYLCSVDPLAKNIQYFGAGTRLSVL.